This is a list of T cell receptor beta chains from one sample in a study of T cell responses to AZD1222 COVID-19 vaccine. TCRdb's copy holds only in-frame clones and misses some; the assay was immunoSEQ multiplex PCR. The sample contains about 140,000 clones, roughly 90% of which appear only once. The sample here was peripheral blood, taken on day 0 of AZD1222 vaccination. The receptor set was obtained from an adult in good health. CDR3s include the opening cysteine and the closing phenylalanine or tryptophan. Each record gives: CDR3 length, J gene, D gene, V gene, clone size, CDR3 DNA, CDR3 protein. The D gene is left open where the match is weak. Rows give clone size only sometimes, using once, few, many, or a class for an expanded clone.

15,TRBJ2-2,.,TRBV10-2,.,TGCGCCAGCTATGGACCGGGAGCATGGACCGGGGAGCTGTTTTTT,CASYGPGAWTGELFF
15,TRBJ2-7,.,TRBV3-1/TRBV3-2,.,TGTGCCAGCAGCCAAGTCCGGGGCAGCTCCTACGAGCAGTACTTC,CASSQVRGSSYEQYF
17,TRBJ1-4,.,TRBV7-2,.,TGTGCCAGCAGCTTAGTTTTAGCGGGGTCAGCTAATGAAAAACTGTTTTTT,CASSLVLAGSANEKLFF
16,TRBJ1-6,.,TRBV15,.,TGTGCCACCAGCAGAGATGGCGCAGGGGAGGATTCACCCCTCCACTTT,CATSRDGAGEDSPLHF
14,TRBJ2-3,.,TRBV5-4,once,TGTGCCAGCAGCCTCCGGGACGGAACCAATACGCAGTATTTT,CASSLRDGTNTQYF
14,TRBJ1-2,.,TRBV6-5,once,TGTGCCAGCAGTTACTCAAGGGGTCTCCGTGGCTACACCTTC,CASSYSRGLRGYTF
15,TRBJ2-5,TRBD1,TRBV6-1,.,TGTGCCAGCAGTGAAGCCGGGACAGGTGAAGAGACCCAGTACTTC,CASSEAGTGEETQYF
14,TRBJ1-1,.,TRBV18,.,TGTGCCAGCTCGCCCTATGGGGGGAACACTGAAGCTTTCTTT,CASSPYGGNTEAFF
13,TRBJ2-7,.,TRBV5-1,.,TGCGCCAGCAGCTTACAAGCCGCTGGCGAGCAGTACTTC,CASSLQAAGEQYF
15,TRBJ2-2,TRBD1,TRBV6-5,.,TGTGCCAGCAGTAGGGACAGACCGAACACCGGGGAGCTGTTTTTT,CASSRDRPNTGELFF
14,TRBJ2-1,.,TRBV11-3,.,TGTGCCAGCAGCCTAGATTCAGACTACAATGAGCAGTTCTTC,CASSLDSDYNEQFF
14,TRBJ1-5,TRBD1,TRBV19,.,TGTGCCAGTAGTATTAACAGGGGGGGTCAGCCCCAGCATTTT,CASSINRGGQPQHF
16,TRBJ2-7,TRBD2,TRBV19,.,TGTGCCAGTAGTATTCTCCCTAGCGGGATCATCTACGAGCAGTACTTC,CASSILPSGIIYEQYF
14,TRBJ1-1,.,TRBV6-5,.,TGTGCCAGCACCGCGGACATCGCGGGCGCTGAAGCTTTCTTT,CASTADIAGAEAFF
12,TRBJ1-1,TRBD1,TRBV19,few,TGTGCCAGTAGTACCGACAGGGGTGAAGCTTTCTTT,CASSTDRGEAFF
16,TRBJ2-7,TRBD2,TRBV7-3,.,TGTGCCAGCAGCCCCTCCGGGACTAGCCTTTCCTACGAGCAGTACTTC,CASSPSGTSLSYEQYF
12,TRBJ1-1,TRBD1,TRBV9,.,TGTGCCAGCCAGGGGGGTGGGACTGAAGCTTTCTTT,CASQGGGTEAFF
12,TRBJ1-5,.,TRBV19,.,TGTGCCAGTAGCAACAGAGCTATGCTCCAGCATTTT,CASSNRAMLQHF
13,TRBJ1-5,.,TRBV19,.,TGTGCCAGTAGTATTGGCGTCAATCAGCCCCAGCATTTT,CASSIGVNQPQHF
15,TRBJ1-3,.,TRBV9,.,TGTGCCAGCAGCGTAGATCTGGGACGGACCGACACCATATATTTT,CASSVDLGRTDTIYF
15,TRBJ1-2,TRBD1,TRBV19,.,TGTGCCAGTAAAAGGGACAGCCCCCAGGACTATGGCTACACCTTC,CASKRDSPQDYGYTF
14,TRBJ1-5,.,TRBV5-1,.,TGCGCCAGCAGTCAGGCAGGGGGCAATCAGCCCCAGCATTTT,CASSQAGGNQPQHF
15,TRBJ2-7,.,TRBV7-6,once,TGTGCCAGCAGCTTAGGGGCAGGCTTAGCCTACGAGCAGTACTTC,CASSLGAGLAYEQYF
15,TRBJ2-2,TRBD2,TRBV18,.,TGTGCCAGCTCTCCCGGGACTACCCACACCGGGGAGCTGTTTTTT,CASSPGTTHTGELFF
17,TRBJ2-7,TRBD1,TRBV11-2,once,TGTGCCAGCAGCTTAGGATTATGGGACAGGGGGTACGACGAGCAGTACTTC,CASSLGLWDRGYDEQYF
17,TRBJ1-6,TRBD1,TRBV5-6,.,TGTGCCAGCAGCTTCCTTACGCCGGGACAGAATAATTCACCCCTCCACTTT,CASSFLTPGQNNSPLHF
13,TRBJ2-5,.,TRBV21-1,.,TGTGCCAGCAGGGAAGCGGGAGTAACGACCCAGTACTTC,CASREAGVTTQYF
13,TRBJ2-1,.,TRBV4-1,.,TGCGCCAGCAGCCGCCCTTGGGCTCCCGAGCAGTTCTTC,CASSRPWAPEQFF
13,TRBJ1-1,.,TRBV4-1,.,TGCGCCAGCAGCCAAGCCCCGGTCTCTGAAGCTTTCTTT,CASSQAPVSEAFF
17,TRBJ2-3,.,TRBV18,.,TGTGCCAGCTCACCACCCGTCAGGGGCCTAAACACAGATACGCAGTATTTT,CASSPPVRGLNTDTQYF
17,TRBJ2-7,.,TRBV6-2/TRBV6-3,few,TGTGCCAGCAGTTCACCCCTTAGAGCGGGTGGAACCTACGAGCAGTACTTC,CASSSPLRAGGTYEQYF
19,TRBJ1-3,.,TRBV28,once,TGTGCCAGCAGTACGTTGCTACCCCCGGGGGCAGGGGTTGGAAACACCATATATTTT,CASSTLLPPGAGVGNTIYF
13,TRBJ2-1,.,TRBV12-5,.,TGTGCTAGTGGTTTAAGTTCCTACAATGAGCAGTTCTTC,CASGLSSYNEQFF
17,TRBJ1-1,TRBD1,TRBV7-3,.,TGTGCCAGCAGCTTAGGGCGTACAGGGGGCTTGGACACTGAAGCTTTCTTT,CASSLGRTGGLDTEAFF
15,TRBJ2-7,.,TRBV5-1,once,TGCGCCAGCAAGTGGGGCCTACAGCCCCCCCACGAGCAGTACTTC,CASKWGLQPPHEQYF
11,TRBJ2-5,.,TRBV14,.,TGTGCCAGCAGCCGAGCGGAGACCCAGTACTTC,CASSRAETQYF
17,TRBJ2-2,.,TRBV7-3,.,TGTGCCAGCAGCTTATATCCCGGGCGGGAAAACACCGGGGAGCTGTTTTTT,CASSLYPGRENTGELFF
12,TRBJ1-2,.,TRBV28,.,TGTGCCAGCAGTTTCGGGGGGTATGGCTACACCTTC,CASSFGGYGYTF
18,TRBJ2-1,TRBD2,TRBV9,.,TGTGCCAGCAGCGTAGCCGCTGGCGGGAGCGGGAGGCACAATGAGCAGTTCTTC,CASSVAAGGSGRHNEQFF
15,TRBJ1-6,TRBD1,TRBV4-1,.,TGCGCCAGCAGTCTACAGGGGGGAACGGAATCACCCCTCCACTTT,CASSLQGGTESPLHF
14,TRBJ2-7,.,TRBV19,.,TGTGCCAGTAGTATAGGGGGAGACTCCTACGAGCAGTACTTC,CASSIGGDSYEQYF
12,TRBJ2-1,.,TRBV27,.,TGTGCCTCCCAGGAGGGTGGCAATGAGCAGTTCTTC,CASQEGGNEQFF
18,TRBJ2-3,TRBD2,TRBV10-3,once,TGTGCCATCAGTGAGTCGACTAGCGGGGCCGGAGGCACAGATACGCAGTATTTT,CAISESTSGAGGTDTQYF
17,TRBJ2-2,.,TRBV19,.,TGTGCCAGTAGTCCCTACCGAGGACAGACGAACACCGGGGAGCTGTTTTTT,CASSPYRGQTNTGELFF
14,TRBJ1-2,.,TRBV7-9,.,TGTGCCAGCAGCCTCTTGGGGGAAAACTATGGCTACACCTTC,CASSLLGENYGYTF
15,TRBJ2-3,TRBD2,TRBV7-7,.,TGTGCCAGCAGCTTAGGCCCCACTAGCGCAGATACGCAGTATTTT,CASSLGPTSADTQYF
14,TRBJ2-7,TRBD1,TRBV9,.,TGTGCCAGCAGCGCCCCGGGACAGCCCGACGAGCAGTACTTC,CASSAPGQPDEQYF
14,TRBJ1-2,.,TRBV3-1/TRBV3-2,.,TGTGCCAGCAGCCCAGGTGGGGAAAACTATGGCTACACCTTC,CASSPGGENYGYTF
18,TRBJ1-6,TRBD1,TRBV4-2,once,TGTGCCAGCAGCCAGGACCTTCCAGGGGGCAATGATAATTCACCCCTCCACTTT,CASSQDLPGGNDNSPLHF
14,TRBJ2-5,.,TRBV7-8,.,TGTGCCAGCAGCTTTAACCAGCATTGGGAGACCCAGTACTTC,CASSFNQHWETQYF
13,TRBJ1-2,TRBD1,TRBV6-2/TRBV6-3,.,TGTGCCAGCAGCCCTGAGACAGGGTATGGCTACACCTTC,CASSPETGYGYTF
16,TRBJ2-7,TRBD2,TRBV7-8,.,TGTGCCAGCAGCTTAGCTTCGACTAGCGGGAGTGGAGAGCAGTACTTC,CASSLASTSGSGEQYF
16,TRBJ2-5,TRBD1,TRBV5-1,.,TGCGCCAGCAGCGCCCCCGGGACAGGGGTTGCAGAGACCCAGTACTTC,CASSAPGTGVAETQYF
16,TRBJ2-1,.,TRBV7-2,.,TGTGCCAGCAGCCCCCGACGGGCTAGTCTAGGCGGTGAGCAGTTCTTC,CASSPRRASLGGEQFF
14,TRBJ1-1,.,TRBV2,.,TGTGCCAGCAGTGATCTTCCGGAGAACACTGAAGCTTTCTTT,CASSDLPENTEAFF
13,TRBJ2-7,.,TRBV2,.,TGTGCCAGCAGTGACGGCGGGATCTACGAGCAGTACTTC,CASSDGGIYEQYF
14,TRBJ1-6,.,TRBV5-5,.,TGTGCCAGCAGCAAGGACACCTGGGATTCACCCCTCCACTTT,CASSKDTWDSPLHF
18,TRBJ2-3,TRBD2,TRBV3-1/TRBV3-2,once,TGTGCCAGCAGCCAAGAAAGACTAGCGGGGGGAGTGACAGATACGCAGTATTTT,CASSQERLAGGVTDTQYF
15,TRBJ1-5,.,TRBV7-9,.,TGTGCCAGCAGCTTAGCAAGCGGGGTCCATCAGCCCCAGCATTTT,CASSLASGVHQPQHF